The T cell receptor (beta chain) under discussion was sequenced for a study of T cells after yellow fever vaccination. Concerning this clonotype itself: Antigen: not known.

Whole-study results and caveats: Most primary-vaccination clones recurred post-booster (under 98% CD4, 88% CD8).

CDR1 is MNHEY and CDR2 is SVGEGT in the germline V gene. CDR3 length: 15 amino acids. Trimming removed 2 bases from V and 0 bases from J, with 8 bases in between. MiXCR was run by TCRdb on the 5' RACE reads, yielding one entry per CDR3 protein. The sample shows a few hundred thousand distinct CDR3 sequences, about a fifth of them seen only once. The rearrangement links TRBV6-2 or TRBV6-3 to TRBJ2-1, with no clear D. The material was PBMCs, obtained 15 days after the yellow fever booster vaccination. The clonotype originates from a man aged 25 to 40 who received the YFV17D yellow fever vaccine. The CDR3 DNA reads as TGTGCCAGCAGTTACGACACCTACTCCTACAATGAGCAGTTCTTC. This codes for CASSYDTYSYNEQFF.